The 2 T cell receptor beta chains below were found in one sample sequenced in a study of OX40 agonist ivuxolimab in advanced cancers. Clones were sequenced by immunoSEQ multiplex PCR, and TCRdb holds only the in-frame ones, with some missing. The table shows about 76,000 clones, with around 87% occurring only once. The source was CD4+ or CD8+ T cells sorted from blood, collected in a trial of the OX40 agonist ivuxolimab. Receptor source: an adult with an advanced solid tumor such as melanoma, head and neck, liver or kidney cancer.

The rearrangement joins TRBV7-9 to TRBJ2-1, with 8 nucleotides matching TRBD1. The CDR3 loop spans 16 amino acids. In germline, CDR1 is SEHNR, CDR2 FQNEAQ (reference sequence). Trimming took 5 bases from V and 0 from J; bases not matched to a gene: 6. The CDR3 spells CASSHRTGSSYNEQFF. The CDR3 DNA follows: TGTGCCAGCAGCCATCGGACAGGGAGCTCCTACAATGAGCAGTTCTTC.

This clone was detected only a few times. This chain links TRBV27 with TRBJ2-3; 11 nucleotides match TRBD2. Trimming cost V 5 bases and J 7 bases; bases outside gene matches: 8. Germline V gene data show CDR1 as MNHEY and CDR2 as SMNVEV (reference sequence). This CDR3 is built from 15 residues. The CDR3 DNA reads TGTGCCAGCAGTATGATGACTAGCGGGGCCCATACGCAGTATTTT. Protein product: CASSMMTSGAHTQYF.